Listed below are T cell receptor delta chains from one sample, sequenced in a study of gammadelta T cells in human blood. With CATT, TCRdb re-called clones from the RT-PCR reads. This table has just over 600 delta-chain clones, 10% to 11% appearing once. The material sequenced was Vgamma9Vdelta2 gamma-delta T cells from adult blood. Receptor source: a human donor. Both conserved end residues are part of each CDR3. A D gene is named only where the DNA matches it firmly. Not every row has a clone size; where given, it reads once, few, many or a size class.

j_call,v_call,d_call,clone_size,cdr3_nt,cdr3_aa
TRDJ1,TRDV2,TRDD3,few,TGTGCCTGTGACACCGTCGGTCCTACTCACCCCGTACTGGGGGATACTGGGAGGGATAAACTCATCTTT,CACDTVGPTHPVLGDTGRDKLIF
TRDJ1,TRDV2,TRDD3,medium-sized,TGTGCCTGTGACACCGTGGAGAAACTGGGGGAGTTCACCGATAAACTCATCTTT,CACDTVEKLGEFTDKLIF
TRDJ3,TRDV2,NA,NA,TGTGCCTGTGACACGGTAGGGTCCTCGTCCTGGGACACCCGACAGATGTTTTTC,CACDTVGSSSWDTRQMFF
TRDJ1,TRDV2,NA,medium-sized,TGTGCCTGTGACACCTGGGGGCTGAACACCGATAAACTCATCTTT,CACDTWGLNTDKLIF
TRDJ1,TRDV2,TRDD3,medium-sized,TGTGCCTGTGACCCCTTGGGATACAACACCGATAAACTCATCTTT,CACDPLGYNTDKLIF
TRDJ3,TRDV2,TRDD3,medium-sized,TGTGCCTGTGACACGGTGGGGGATCAAATCGAATCCTGGGACACCCGACAGATGTTTTTC,CACDTVGDQIESWDTRQMFF
TRDJ1,TRDV2,NA,large,TGTGCCTGTGACCCCCTGTTGGTGGGGGGAAAGTCCACCGATAAACTCATCTTT,CACDPLLVGGKSTDKLIF
TRDJ1,TRDV2,NA,NA,TGTGCCTGTGACAGACTCCCAGTGGGGCGGACGGAGGGCCCGGGGGCCGATAAACTCATCTTT,CACDRLPVGRTEGPGADKLIF
TRDJ3,TRDV2,TRDD3,few,TGTGCCTGTGACCGGCTGGGGGAGAGCTCCTGGGACACCCGACAGATGTTTTTC,CACDRLGESSWDTRQMFF
TRDJ3,TRDV2,TRDD3,medium-sized,TGTGCCTGTGACACCGCTGGGGGTACCTGGGACACCCGACAGATGTTTTTC,CACDTAGGTWDTRQMFF
TRDJ1,TRDV2,TRDD3,NA,TGTGCCTGTGACACCCTAGGGGGGATACCCTCTTCGTCCGATAAACTCATCTTT,CACDTLGGIPSSSDKLIF
TRDJ3,TRDV2,TRDD3,medium-sized,TGTGCCTGTGACTCCCCACTGGGGGACTCGGGGCTGAGCTCCTGGGACACCCGACAGATGTTTTTC,CACDSPLGDSGLSSWDTRQMFF
TRDJ1,TRDV2,TRDD3,NA,TGTGCCTGTGATCCTCTACCAGATTGGGGGATTCCCTTCGTGAATAAACTCATCTTT,CACDPLPDWGIPFVNKLIF
TRDJ1,TRDV2,NA,few,TGTGCCTGTGACTCGATGGCCTTCCCCAATCGTTTTGCCGCCGGCGGCACCGATAAACTCATCTTT,CACDSMAFPNRFAAGGTDKLIF
TRDJ1,TRDV2,TRDD3,medium-sized,TGTGCCTGTGACTCTATTACTGGGGGATACGCGCTGATCCATAAACTCATCTTT,CACDSITGGYALIHKLIF
TRDJ1,TRDV2,TRDD3,medium-sized,TGTGCCTGTGACATAGTCCGACGGCTGGGGGATACTAAGTACACCGATAAACTCATCTTT,CACDIVRRLGDTKYTDKLIF
TRDJ1,TRDV1,NA,NA,TGTGCTCTTGGGGAACTACGGCTACCCGCCAAGCTCATCTTT,CALGELRLPAKLIF
TRDJ1,TRDV2,TRDD3,few,TGTGCCTGTGACGTACTGGGGGATCAAGACGCCGATAAACTCATCTTT,CACDVLGDQDADKLIF
TRDJ3,TRDV2,TRDD3,medium-sized,TGTGCCTGTGACGCCCTACTGGGGGATACCCGAAGGAGCTCCTGGGACACCCGACAGATGTTTTTC,CACDALLGDTRRSSWDTRQMFF
TRDJ1,TRDV2,NA,medium-sized,TGTGCCTGTGACACCCTGGGGACCCTCGATAAACTCATCTTT,CACDTLGTLDKLIF
TRDJ2,TRDV2,TRDD3,medium-sized,TGTGCCTGTGACCCTGTACTGGGGGATAGGAGGGAAGCTTTGACAGCACAACTCTTCTTT,CACDPVLGDRREALTAQLFF
TRDJ1,TRDV2,TRDD3,medium-sized,TGTGCCTGTGACGAAGTCCAAAGACTGGGGGATACCGACACCGATAAACTCATCTTT,CACDEVQRLGDTDTDKLIF
TRDJ1,TRDV2,TRDD3,large,TGTGCCTGTGACACCCTAAGCCCAGCTAACGCGAGAGTGGGGGACAGGGATAGCGCCGATAAACTCATCTTT,CACDTLSPANARVGDRDSADKLIF
TRDJ1,TRDV2,TRDD3,large,TGTGCCTGTGACGACATACTGGGGGACTCGTACACCGATAAACTCATCTTT,CACDDILGDSYTDKLIF
TRDJ1,TRDV1,TRDD3,few,TGTGCTCTTGGGGAACCTTCAGTACGGGGGGATACAAGAGATAAACTCATCTTT,CALGEPSVRGDTRDKLIF
TRDJ1,TRDV2,NA,large,TGTGCCTGTGACACCGTGGATACTCGGTACACCGATAAACTCATCTTT,CACDTVDTRYTDKLIF
TRDJ1,TRDV2,NA,medium-sized,TGTGCCTGTGACTCGCTTACGGGGGACAGGGGGTACACCGATAAACTCATCTTT,CACDSLTGDRGYTDKLIF
TRDJ1,TRDV2,TRDD3,large,TGTGCCTGTGACATCCTGGGGGATACTGGCGCCGATAAACTCATCTTT,CACDILGDTGADKLIF
TRDJ3,TRDV2,TRDD3,medium-sized,TGTGCCTGTGACACGGTATCTACTGGGGGATATCCCAGGGACACCCGACAGATGTTTTTC,CACDTVSTGGYPRDTRQMFF
TRDJ1,TRDV2,TRDD3,medium-sized,TGTGCCTGTCAAATACTGGGGGATCTATCAAAGGGGGCCGATAAACTCATCTTT,CACQILGDLSKGADKLIF
TRDJ1,TRDV2,TRDD3,medium-sized,TGTGCCTGTGACGTACTGGGGGATATCGATAAACTCATCTTT,CACDVLGDIDKLIF
TRDJ1,TRDV2,TRDD3,NA,TGTGCCTGTGACACCGTTCAACCGATAAACTACATGAGACTGGGGGATACGCGTGGTCTCACCGATAAACTCATCTTT,CACDTVQPINYMRLGDTRGLTDKLIF
TRDJ3,TRDV2,TRDD3,large,TGTGCCTGTGACAGCGTACTGGGGGATACGCGGTGGGACACCCGACAGATGTTTTTC,CACDSVLGDTRWDTRQMFF
TRDJ1,TRDV2,NA,large,TGTGCCTGTGACACCGTTGAGGCGTTCCTACAAGGCACTGGGGATAGAGTCCGTGGTAAACTCATCTTT,CACDTVEAFLQGTGDRVRGKLIF
TRDJ3,TRDV2,TRDD3,medium-sized,TGTGCCTGTGACCCCGTACTGGGGGATAACTCCTGGGACACCCGACAGATGTTTTTC,CACDPVLGDNSWDTRQMFF
TRDJ1,TRDV2,TRDD3,medium-sized,TGTGCCTGTGACAAAATCCTTCCGAGTGGGCTGTCCGAACTGGGGGATACCCTGTACACCGATAAACTCATCTTT,CACDKILPSGLSELGDTLYTDKLIF
TRDJ3,TRDV2,TRDD3,medium-sized,TGTGCCTGTGACCCCGTACTGGGGGATACGAGCTCCTGGGACACCCGACAGATGTTTTTC,CACDPVLGDTSSWDTRQMFF
TRDJ1,TRDV2,NA,few,TGTGCCTGTGACATGCTGTCAAAGACCGATAAACTCATCTTT,CACDMLSKTDKLIF
TRDJ1,TRDV2,NA,NA,TGTGCCTGTGACACCGTTGGGGCCCTCCCCCCGTACACCGATAAACTCATCTTT,CACDTVGALPPYTDKLIF
TRDJ1,TRDV2,NA,medium-sized,TGTGCCTGTGACACCGTGGTTGCGCTAGGGTACACCGATAAACTCATCTTT,CACDTVVALGYTDKLIF
TRDJ3,TRDV2,NA,large,TGTGCCTGTGACACCGTAGGGATTCAGAGCTCCTGGGACACCCGACAGATGTTTTTC,CACDTVGIQSSWDTRQMFF
TRDJ1,TRDV2,NA,NA,TGTGCCTGTGACCCGGTACTTCCGATGACTTACACCGATAAACTCATCTTT,CACDPVLPMTYTDKLIF
TRDJ3,TRDV2,NA,few,TGTGCCTGTGACACCGCGGAAAATTTCCCATCGGTACTCTCCTGGGACACCCGACAGATGTTTTTC,CACDTAENFPSVLSWDTRQMFF
TRDJ1,TRDV2,TRDD3,NA,TGTGCCTGTGACTCACTGGTACTGGGGGAAAAAGGTAAACTCATCTTT,CACDSLVLGEKGKLIF
TRDJ1,TRDV1,TRDD3,few,TGTGCTCTTGGGGAACCTTCAGTACTGGGGATAATTCACTCGTACACCGATAAACTCATCTTT,CALGEPSVLGIIHSYTDKLIF
TRDJ1,TRDV2,TRDD3,large,TGTGCCTGTGACACCCTAGGGACTGGGGGATACGCCGATAAACTCATCTTT,CACDTLGTGGYADKLIF
TRDJ3,TRDV2,TRDD3,medium-sized,TGTGCCTGTGACACCGTTCTTCACCCGGGGATACTGCCCAGCTCCTGGGACACCCGACAGATGTTTTTC,CACDTVLHPGILPSSWDTRQMFF
TRDJ3,TRDV2,NA,few,TGTGCCTGTGACCCCACCATCCCCGCCTGGGACACCCGACAGATGTTTTTC,CACDPTIPAWDTRQMFF